This entry features one TCR beta chain sequence. Its antigen is still unknown. The data stem from a study of T cell responses to AZD1222 COVID-19 vaccine. Findings and limits, study-wide: At 160-218 and 743-854, vaccine-associated CD4 TCRs were dominant, and they spanned spike. Epitopes outside B.1.351 and B.1.1.7 mutated regions reportedly drew nearly half of spike TCRs. Repertoires were obtained only post-peak T cell response. Donors skewed white British and female; clonal diversity was possibly underestimated.

This table comes from immunoSEQ multiplex PCR, and its TCRdb copy is limited to in-frame clones, with some not included. This sample carries some 150,000 clones, roughly 90% of them seen once, and the ten largest clones take approximately 4.3%. The CDR3 runs 17 residues. J gave up 2 bases and V 1 base, and 10 bases lay outside the gene matches. The germline gives CDR1 GTSNPN, CDR2 SVGIG (reference sequence). The chain combines TRBV30 with TRBJ2-1; TRBD1 matches at 8 bases. The clonotype was recovered from an adult who received the AZD1222 COVID-19 vaccine. The sequenced sample was peripheral blood, obtained 28 days after the second AZD1222 dose. The CDR3: CAWSGGTGRRTYNEQFF. Written as DNA, the CDR3 is TGTGCCTGGAGTGGAGGGACAGGCCGAAGGACCTACAATGAGCAGTTCTTC.